This T cell receptor beta chain was retrieved from a study of response to subunit inactivated influenza vaccine. Each CDR3 protein is one row after TCRdb ran MiXCR on the RT-PCR reads. Of 200,000 to 300,000 distinct CDR3 sequences listed, 12% are singletons. With respect to this clonotype: Its target is unknown. A read error may account for a junction end that differs from germline.

From germline, CDR1 is MGHRA and CDR2 YSYEKL. The CDR3 sequence is 14 residues long. Overall study findings and caveats: After each seasonal influenza vaccination, few new T cells are recruited, the authors suggested.

Sequencing used non-naive T cells sorted from PBMCs, obtained around two weeks before vaccination. This receptor was identified in a man aged 45-60 years who received an inactivated influenza vaccine. The genes are TRBV4-1 and TRBJ2-1; possible D gene TRBD2, 5 bases. The CDR3 region has the DNA TGCGCCAGCAGCCCAAGCGGTAGCTCCTACAATGAGCAGTTC. Amino acid sequence: CASSPSGSSYNEQF.